Only one count was recorded for the clone carrying this TCR beta chain. Its target is unknown. The data stem from a study of T cell responses to AZD1222 COVID-19 vaccine. CDR1 SGHAT and CDR2 FQNNGV come from the germline V gene. V was trimmed by 2 bases and J by 13 bases, leaving 14 bases between them. The CDR3 length is 13 residues. Assay used: immunoSEQ multiplex PCR; TCRdb lists only in-frame clones, some missing. The sample yields some 150,000 clones, 93% seen once. Study findings and constraints: Close to half of spike-specific TCRs reportedly recognize unmutated variant regions. Across spike, vaccine-associated CD4 TCRs were found, dominant at 160-218 and 743-854. Seropositivity was recorded at baseline in only 6 or 7 AZD1222 recipients. Repertoires in all cases were sampled only once the peak T cell response had passed.

The clonotype originates from an adult in good health. Sequenced material: peripheral blood, taken on day 0 of AZD1222 vaccination. The chain links TRBV11-2 to TRBJ1-4, with D possibly TRBD1 on 5 matching bases. The CDR3 spells CASSLIQGTVLFF. CDR3 sequence (DNA): TGTGCCAGCAGCTTAATTCAGGGTACCGTACTGTTTTTT. The full variable domain, completed using reference TRBV11-2 and TRBJ1-4, is EAGVAQSPRYKIIEKRQSVAFWCNPISGHATLYWYQQILGQGPKLLIQFQNNGVVDDSQLPKDRFSAERLKGVDSTLKIQPAKLEDSAVYLCASSLIQGTVLFFGSGTQLSVL.